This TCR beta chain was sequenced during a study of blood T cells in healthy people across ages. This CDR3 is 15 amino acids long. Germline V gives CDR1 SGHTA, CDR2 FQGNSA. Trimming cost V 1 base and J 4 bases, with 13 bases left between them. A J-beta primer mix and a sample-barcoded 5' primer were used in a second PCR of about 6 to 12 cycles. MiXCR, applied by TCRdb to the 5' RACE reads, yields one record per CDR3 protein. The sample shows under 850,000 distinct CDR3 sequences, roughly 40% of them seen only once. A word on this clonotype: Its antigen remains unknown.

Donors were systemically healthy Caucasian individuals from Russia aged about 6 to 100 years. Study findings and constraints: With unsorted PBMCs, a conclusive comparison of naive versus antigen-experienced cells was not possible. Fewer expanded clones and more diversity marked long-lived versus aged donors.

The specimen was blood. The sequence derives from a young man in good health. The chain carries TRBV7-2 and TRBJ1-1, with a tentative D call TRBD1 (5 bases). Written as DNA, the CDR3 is TGTGCCAGCAGCTTAGACAACAGGCCGAGCACTGAAGCTTTCTTT. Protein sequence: CASSLDNRPSTEAFF.